This is a list of T cell receptor beta chains from one sample in a study of blood T cells in healthy people across ages. Via MiXCR, TCRdb re-called the 5' RACE reads, giving one row per CDR3 protein. The sample has over 1.5 million distinct CDR3 sequences, about 50% seen once. The sample consisted of blood. These receptors originate from a woman aged 40 to 50 in good health. The CDR3 runs from the conserved cysteine through the conserved F or W. The order of the fields is D gene, V gene, J gene, clone size, CDR3 protein, CDR3 DNA. The D gene is left open where the match is weak. The size field is filled for only some rows; it gives once, few, many or a size class.

-,TRBV7-2,TRBJ1-6,few,CASSPNRMGNSPLHF,TGTGCCAGCAGCCCGAACAGGATGGGGAATTCACCCCTCCACTTT
-,TRBV20-1,TRBJ2-3,-,CSASLPDTTDTQYF,TGCAGTGCTAGTCTCCCGGACACCACAGATACGCAGTATTTT
TRBD2,TRBV3-1,TRBJ2-1,-,CASSQEASGGISYNEQFF,TGTGCCAGCAGCCAAGAGGCCAGCGGGGGGATCTCCTACAATGAGCAGTTCTTC
-,TRBV28,TRBJ1-2,-,CAGSWTNYGYTF,TGTGCCGGCAGTTGGACTAACTATGGCTACACCTTC
-,TRBV3-1,TRBJ2-1,-,CASIEGTGGPYNEQFF,TGTGCCAGCATCGAGGGGACGGGCGGCCCCTACAATGAGCAGTTCTTC
TRBD1,TRBV5-1,TRBJ2-7,few,CASSSVAGGTYEQYF,TGCGCCAGCAGCTCGGTCGCAGGGGGAACCTACGAGCAGTACTTC
-,TRBV5-6,TRBJ1-6,-,CASSPWTGLSYNSPLHF,TGTGCCAGCAGCCCCTGGACGGGTCTCTCCTATAATTCACCCCTCCACTTT
TRBD2,TRBV7-2,TRBJ2-1,once,CASRRGASGGSSYNEQFF,TGTGCCAGCAGACGAGGGGCTAGCGGGGGGAGCTCCTACAATGAGCAGTTCTTC
-,TRBV3-1,TRBJ1-4,-,CASSQDQPGEVGEKLFF,TGTGCCAGCAGCCAAGACCAACCAGGGGAGGTTGGTGAAAAACTGTTTTTT
-,TRBV5-1,TRBJ1-4,-,CASSLAVGGEKLFF,TGCGCCAGCAGCTTGGCCGTGGGTGGTGAAAAACTGTTTTTT
-,TRBV28,TRBJ2-5,-,CASSLLNSAYQETQYF,TGTGCCAGCAGTTTATTAAACTCTGCGTACCAAGAGACCCAGTACTTC
-,TRBV12-3/TRBV12-4,TRBJ1-6,-,CASSTGSSPLHF,TGTGCCAGCAGCACAGGGAGTTCACCCCTCCACTTT
-,TRBV10-2,TRBJ2-3,-,CASSDLFPTDPTDTQYF,TGCGCCAGCAGTGATCTGTTTCCCACGGACCCCACAGATACGCAGTATTTT
-,TRBV2,TRBJ2-5,few,CASSDGGGQETQYF,TGTGCCAGCAGTGACGGGGGAGGCCAAGAGACCCAGTACTTC
-,TRBV29-1,TRBJ2-7,few,CSVRGFSYEQYF,TGCAGCGTCCGAGGTTTCTCCTACGAGCAGTACTTC
-,TRBV7-2,TRBJ2-7,-,CASSLTSGSPQYF,TGTGCCAGCAGCTTGACGTCGGGGAGCCCGCAGTACTTC
-,TRBV28,TRBJ2-3,-,CASSFDHEISDTQYF,TGTGCCAGCAGTTTCGACCACGAGATTTCAGATACGCAGTATTTT
TRBD1,TRBV11-1,TRBJ2-7,few,CASRRDRGYEQYF,TGTGCCAGCCGCCGGGACAGGGGATACGAGCAGTACTTC
-,TRBV7-3,TRBJ2-6,few,CASSLNFDVSGANVLTF,TGTGCCAGCAGCTTAAATTTCGATGTCTCTGGGGCCAACGTCCTGACTTTC
-,TRBV6-4,TRBJ1-2,few,CASSDIRGRNYGYTF,TGTGCCAGCAGTGACATTCGGGGAAGGAACTATGGCTACACCTTC
-,TRBV2,TRBJ1-5,-,CASSATGEGRTQHF,TGTGCCAGCAGTGCCACGGGAGAAGGTAGGACCCAGCATTTT
-,TRBV24-1,TRBJ2-5,-,CATSEPVINQETQYF,TGTGCCACCAGTGAGCCTGTGATTAACCAAGAGACCCAGTACTTC
-,TRBV6-6,TRBJ1-1,-,CASSYRPEAFF,TGTGCCAGCAGTTATCGGCCGGAAGCTTTCTTT
TRBD1,TRBV28,TRBJ2-7,few,CASSLGGTGYEQYF,TGTGCCAGCAGTCTAGGGGGCACAGGGTACGAGCAGTACTTC
TRBD2,TRBV20-1,TRBJ2-1,-,CSARDPQLAGVPFF,TGCAGTGCTAGAGATCCCCAGCTAGCGGGGGTGCCGTTCTTC
-,TRBV6-5,TRBJ2-7,-,CASSYSRVGEQYF,TGTGCCAGCAGTTACTCGAGGGTGGGGGAGCAGTACTTC
-,TRBV6-2/TRBV6-3,TRBJ2-7,few,CASRMRAYEQYF,TGTGCCAGCAGAATGCGGGCCTACGAGCAGTACTTC
-,TRBV7-6,TRBJ2-1,-,CASSLRPPTGIQLYNEQFF,TGTGCCAGCAGCTTAAGGCCCCCAACAGGGATCCAGCTCTACAATGAGCAGTTCTTC
TRBD1,TRBV5-1,TRBJ2-5,-,CANSLGQAVQETQYF,TGCGCCAACAGCCTGGGACAGGCTGTTCAAGAGACCCAGTACTTC
-,TRBV3-1,TRBJ1-1,-,CASSPGRMNTEAFF,TGTGCCAGCAGCCCGGGACGGATGAACACTGAAGCTTTCTTT
-,TRBV6-2/TRBV6-3,TRBJ2-3,-,CASSYTPSSHTDTQYF,TGTGCCAGCAGTTACACCCCTTCCTCACACACAGATACGCAGTATTTT
TRBD2,TRBV3-1,TRBJ2-1,-,CASSQDSRLAGSNEQFF,TGTGCCAGCAGCCAAGATAGTAGACTAGCGGGGAGCAATGAGCAGTTCTTC
-,TRBV6-5,TRBJ1-1,few,CASSRDRLNTEAFF,TGTGCCAGCAGCCGTGACAGGTTGAACACTGAAGCTTTCTTT
TRBD1,TRBV12-3/TRBV12-4,TRBJ1-4,-,CASSSGQVVEKLFF,TGTGCCAGCAGTTCCGGACAGGTTGTTGAAAAACTGTTTTTT
TRBD1,TRBV6-2/TRBV6-3,TRBJ2-1,-,CASSTGTGRREQFF,TGTGCCAGCAGTACCGGGACAGGGAGGAGGGAGCAGTTCTTC
TRBD2,TRBV6-6,TRBJ2-3,few,CASTRIAGGRDTQYF,TGTGCCAGCACGAGAATAGCGGGGGGGCGAGATACGCAGTATTTT
-,TRBV4-3,TRBJ1-6,-,CASSQDQAGVGIGNSPLHF,TGCGCCAGCAGCCAAGATCAGGCAGGGGTAGGGATCGGGAATTCACCCCTCCACTTT
TRBD2,TRBV4-2,TRBJ2-5,-,CASSQEMTSGGETQYF,TGTGCCAGCAGCCAAGAAATGACTAGCGGGGGAGAGACCCAGTACTTC
-,TRBV20-1,TRBJ1-2,-,CSAQDRDTTNYGYTF,TGCAGTGCTCAAGACCGGGACACAACTAACTATGGCTACACCTTC
TRBD1,TRBV5-1,TRBJ1-5,-,CASSSGTGVNQPQHF,TGCGCCAGCAGCTCCGGGACAGGGGTGAATCAGCCCCAGCATTTT
-,TRBV29-1,TRBJ1-2,-,CSVEKEPLYGYTF,TGCAGCGTTGAAAAAGAGCCACTCTATGGCTACACCTTC
TRBD1,TRBV7-8,TRBJ2-1,-,CASSFRDRYNEQFF,TGTGCCAGCAGCTTTCGGGACAGATACAATGAGCAGTTCTTC
-,TRBV11-2,TRBJ2-7,-,CASGTGLPYEQYF,TGTGCCAGCGGAACAGGGTTGCCCTACGAGCAGTACTTC
-,TRBV3-1,TRBJ2-2,-,CASSQELQAGELFF,TGTGCCAGCAGCCAAGAATTACAGGCCGGGGAGCTGTTTTTT
TRBD1,TRBV6-1,TRBJ2-5,-,CASRGLQGFEKETQYF,TGTGCCAGCAGGGGATTACAGGGGTTCGAAAAAGAGACCCAGTACTTC
TRBD2,TRBV7-2,TRBJ2-1,once,CASSFRTSGGLRYNEQFF,TGTGCTAGCAGCTTTCGGACTAGCGGGGGGCTCCGCTACAATGAGCAGTTCTTC
TRBD1,TRBV12-3/TRBV12-4,TRBJ2-5,-,CASSRTGMPQETQYF,TGTGCCAGCAGTAGGACAGGGATGCCTCAAGAGACCCAGTACTTC
-,TRBV20-1,TRBJ2-5,-,CSARAPNEQYF,TGCAGTGCTAGGGCACCCAATGAGCAGTACTTC